The rows below give T cell receptor beta chains drawn from one sample of a study of blood T cell repertoires in COVID-19. Produced via immunoSEQ multiplex PCR; TCRdb's table is partial and in-frame only. In the table there are about 320,000 clones, about 87% of which are singletons. Input material: peripheral blood. The receptor source for this set is a woman in her thirties with COVID-19, enrolled during active disease. Both conserved end residues are part of each CDR3. The D gene is left open where the match is weak. Not all rows give a size; the values are once, few, many and, for expanded clones, a class.

J | D | V | size | CDR3 | DNA
TRBJ2-1 | NA | TRBV14 | NA | CASSQDQRTNANEQFF | TGTGCCAGCAGCCAAGATCAGAGGACTAACGCGAATGAGCAGTTCTTC
TRBJ2-1 | TRBD2 | TRBV2 | once | CASSVQRGDYNEQFF | TGTGCCAGCAGTGTTCAGCGGGGGGACTACAATGAGCAGTTCTTC
TRBJ2-5 | TRBD2 | TRBV19 | NA | CASSMAGGETQYF | TGTGCCAGTAGTATGGCGGGGGGGGAGACCCAGTACTTC
TRBJ2-5 | TRBD2 | TRBV5-6 | NA | CASSSWSGGLQETQYF | TGTGCCAGCAGCTCCTGGAGCGGGGGACTCCAAGAGACCCAGTACTTC
TRBJ1-1 | NA | TRBV9 | NA | CASSLTGEGTEAFF | TGTGCCAGCAGCCTAACGGGGGAGGGAACTGAAGCTTTCTTT
TRBJ2-7 | NA | TRBV19 | few | CASSPQGFAYEQYF | TGTGCCAGTAGTCCCCAGGGGTTCGCCTACGAGCAGTACTTC
TRBJ2-2 | NA | TRBV3-1/TRBV3-2 | NA | CASSRGGSTGELFF | TGTGCCAGCAGCCGAGGAGGGAGCACCGGGGAGCTGTTTTTT
TRBJ2-5 | NA | TRBV13 | NA | CASSLTGPGETQYF | TGTGCCAGCAGCTTAACCGGCCCGGGGGAGACCCAGTACTTC
TRBJ1-2 | TRBD1 | TRBV19 | NA | CASIGTSRPGQGFYGYTF | TGTGCCAGTATTGGAACGAGTAGACCGGGACAGGGCTTCTATGGCTACACCTTC
TRBJ2-3 | NA | TRBV7-9 | NA | CASSPPAKRGSISTDTQYF | TGTGCCAGCAGCCCCCCCGCCAAACGGGGATCCATTAGCACAGATACGCAGTATTTT
TRBJ2-2 | TRBD1 | TRBV19 | NA | CASSRQGVTGELFF | TGTGCCAGTAGTCGTCAGGGGGTCACCGGGGAGCTGTTTTTT
TRBJ1-1 | NA | TRBV27 | NA | CASSYRSNTEAFF | TGTGCCAGCAGTTACAGGTCGAACACTGAAGCTTTCTTT
TRBJ1-4 | NA | TRBV4-3 | NA | CASSQGGGPNEKLFF | TGCGCCAGCAGCCAAGGTGGGGGCCCTAATGAAAAACTGTTTTTT
TRBJ1-2 | NA | TRBV3-1/TRBV3-2 | NA | CASSQVTANYGYTF | TGTGCCAGCAGCCAAGTTACGGCTAACTATGGCTACACCTTC
TRBJ1-1 | TRBD1 | TRBV6-5 | NA | CASSRGQGKAFF | TGTGCCAGCAGTCGAGGACAGGGAAAAGCTTTCTTT
TRBJ1-2 | NA | TRBV5-1 | NA | CASSLGSGDGYTF | TGCGCCAGCAGCTTGGGATCAGGGGATGGCTACACCTTC
TRBJ2-5 | NA | TRBV7-6 | NA | CASSRQGKTQYF | TGTGCCAGCAGCCGGCAGGGGAAGACCCAGTACTTC
TRBJ2-7 | NA | TRBV7-8 | NA | CASSLRQYEQYF | TGTGCCAGCAGCTTACGACAGTACGAGCAGTACTTC
TRBJ1-6 | TRBD1 | TRBV6-5 | NA | CASRSDRGISPLHF | TGTGCCAGCAGGAGCGACAGGGGCATTTCACCCCTCCACTTT
TRBJ1-1 | TRBD1 | TRBV6-4 | NA | CASSIGTGPLNTEAFF | TGTGCCAGCAGCATTGGGACAGGGCCGCTGAACACTGAAGCTTTCTTT
TRBJ1-2 | NA | TRBV2 | NA | CASSEYPLYGYTF | TGTGCCAGCAGTGAATATCCCCTCTATGGCTACACCTTC
TRBJ1-5 | NA | TRBV7-2 | NA | CASSLEYGGQPQHF | TGTGCCAGCAGCTTAGAGTACGGGGGGCAGCCCCAGCATTTT
TRBJ1-5 | NA | TRBV27 | few | CASSPTTNQPQHF | TGTGCCAGCAGTCCTACCACGAATCAGCCCCAGCATTTT
TRBJ2-3 | TRBD2 | TRBV13 | few | CASSSYRLAGYSTDTQYF | TGTGCCAGCAGCTCCTATCGACTAGCGGGGTACTCTACAGATACGCAGTATTTT
TRBJ1-5 | NA | TRBV7-8 | NA | CASSLGAISNQPQHF | TGTGCCAGCAGCTTAGGGGCCATTAGCAATCAGCCCCAGCATTTT
TRBJ1-4 | NA | TRBV20-1 | NA | CSAGGDEKLFF | TGCAGTGCTGGGGGGGACGAAAAACTGTTTTTT
TRBJ1-2 | NA | TRBV19 | NA | CASQESLNWRVYGYTF | TGTGCCAGTCAAGAAAGTCTCAATTGGAGAGTCTATGGCTACACCTTC
TRBJ1-1 | TRBD1 | TRBV9 | few | CASSVQGGTEAFF | TGTGCCAGCAGCGTACAGGGGGGCACTGAAGCTTTCTTT
TRBJ2-2 | TRBD2 | TRBV27 | NA | CASSLSGANTGELFF | TGTGCCAGCAGCCTTAGCGGGGCGAACACCGGGGAGCTGTTTTTT
TRBJ1-4 | NA | TRBV20-1 | NA | CSASLGAEKLFF | TGCAGTGCTAGTTTGGGAGCCGAAAAACTGTTTTTT
TRBJ1-3 | NA | TRBV5-1 | once | CASSLGPAVGNTIYF | TGCGCCAGCAGCTTGGGACCGGCGGTAGGAAACACCATATATTTT
TRBJ1-1 | NA | TRBV19 | few | CASRLRKRFTEAFF | TGTGCCAGTAGGCTTAGAAAACGGTTCACTGAAGCTTTCTTT
TRBJ1-1 | NA | TRBV11-2 | NA | CASSLSPGVTEAFF | TGTGCCAGCAGCTTAAGTCCAGGGGTGACTGAAGCTTTCTTT
TRBJ1-6 | TRBD1 | TRBV28 | NA | CATLGGAGGNSPLHF | TGTGCCACCCTCGGGGGGGCAGGGGGGAATTCACCCCTCCACTTT
TRBJ1-2 | NA | TRBV27 | NA | CASSTGFLSRGNYGYTF | TGTGCCAGCAGTACGGGCTTTCTAAGCCGGGGTAACTATGGCTACACCTTC
TRBJ1-1 | TRBD1 | TRBV6-1 | NA | CASSDALGQGGTEAFF | TGTGCCAGCAGTGATGCTCTTGGACAGGGGGGGACTGAAGCTTTCTTT
TRBJ2-5 | NA | TRBV11-3 | NA | CASSPTSGSREETQYF | TGTGCCAGCAGCCCGACCTCCGGGAGCAGAGAAGAGACCCAGTACTTC
TRBJ1-5 | TRBD1 | TRBV30 | once | CAWSESRGDQPQHF | TGTGCCTGGAGTGAGTCCAGGGGGGATCAGCCCCAGCATTTT
TRBJ1-5 | NA | TRBV11-2 | once | CASSLDRGGNQPQHF | TGTGCCAGCAGCTTAGACAGGGGAGGCAATCAGCCCCAGCATTTT
TRBJ2-1 | TRBD2 | TRBV7-9 | NA | CASSPGLAGGNNEQFF | TGTGCCAGCAGCCCCGGACTAGCGGGGGGGAACAATGAGCAGTTCTTC
TRBJ2-5 | NA | TRBV20-1 | NA | CSQYSGETQYF | TGCAGTCAATATTCGGGAGAGACCCAGTACTTC
TRBJ2-5 | NA | TRBV7-2 | NA | CASSPTMGHQETQYF | TGTGCCAGCAGCCCCACCATGGGGCACCAAGAGACCCAGTACTTC
TRBJ1-2 | NA | TRBV7-9 | NA | CASSFRSGTPTHNYGYTF | TGTGCCAGCAGTTTTAGATCCGGGACACCGACCCATAACTATGGCTACACCTTC
TRBJ1-1 | NA | TRBV19 | NA | CASSPYSGSRPVNTEAFF | TGTGCCAGTAGCCCGTACTCGGGGAGCAGGCCTGTGAACACTGAAGCTTTCTTT
TRBJ2-3 | NA | TRBV12-3/TRBV12-4 | NA | CASSTRDTQYF | TGTGCCAGCAGTACGCGAGATACGCAGTATTTT
TRBJ2-1 | NA | TRBV19 | NA | CASTQHGGGENEQFF | TGTGCCAGTACCCAACATGGAGGAGGGGAGAATGAGCAGTTCTTC